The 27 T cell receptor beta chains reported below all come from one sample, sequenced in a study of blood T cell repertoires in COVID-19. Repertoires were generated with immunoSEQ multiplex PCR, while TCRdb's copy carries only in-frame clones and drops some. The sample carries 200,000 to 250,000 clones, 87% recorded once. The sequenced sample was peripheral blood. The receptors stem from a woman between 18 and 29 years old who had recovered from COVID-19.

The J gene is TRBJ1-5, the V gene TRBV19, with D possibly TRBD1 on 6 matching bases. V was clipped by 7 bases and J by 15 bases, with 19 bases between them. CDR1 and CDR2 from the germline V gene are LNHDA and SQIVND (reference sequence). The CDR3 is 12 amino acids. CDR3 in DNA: TGTGCCAGTACCGACCCCCCCACAGGGTTGCATTTT. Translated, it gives CASTDPPTGLHF.

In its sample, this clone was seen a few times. CDR3 DNA sequence: TGTGCCAGCAGCCGTCTACCTGAAAGTCAGCCCCAGCATTTT. Its protein is CASSRLPESQPQHF. The gene calls are TRBV6-5 and TRBJ1-5; D is uncertain. The germline gives CDR1 MNHEY, CDR2 SVGAGI. The germline V and J ends were trimmed by 6 bases and 6 bases, with 15 bases remaining between them. CDR3 length: 14 amino acids.

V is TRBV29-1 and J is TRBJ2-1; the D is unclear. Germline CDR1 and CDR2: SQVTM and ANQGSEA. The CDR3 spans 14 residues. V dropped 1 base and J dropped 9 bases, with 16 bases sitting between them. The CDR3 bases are TGCAGCGTTGAAGTTATCTATCGTCCCGTTGAGCAGTTCTTC. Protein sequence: CSVEVIYRPVEQFF.

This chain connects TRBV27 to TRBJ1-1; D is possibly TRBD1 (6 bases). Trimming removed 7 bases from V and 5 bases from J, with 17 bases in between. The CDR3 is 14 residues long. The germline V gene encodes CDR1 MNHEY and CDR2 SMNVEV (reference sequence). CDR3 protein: CASTIGGSGTEAFF. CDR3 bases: TGTGCCAGCACTATAGGGGGTTCTGGGACTGAAGCTTTCTTT.

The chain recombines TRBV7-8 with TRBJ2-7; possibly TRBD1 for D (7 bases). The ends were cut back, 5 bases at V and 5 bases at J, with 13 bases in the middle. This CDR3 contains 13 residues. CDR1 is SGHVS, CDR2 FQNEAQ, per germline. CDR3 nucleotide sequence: TGTGCCAGCAGCCCCCAGGGGGGCAACGAGCAGTACTTC. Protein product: CASSPQGGNEQYF.

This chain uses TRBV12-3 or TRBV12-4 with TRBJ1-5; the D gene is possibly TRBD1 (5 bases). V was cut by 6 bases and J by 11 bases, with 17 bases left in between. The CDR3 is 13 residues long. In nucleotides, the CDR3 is TGTGCCAGCAGGGGGCCGGCCACGGACGCCCAGCATTTT. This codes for CASRGPATDAQHF.

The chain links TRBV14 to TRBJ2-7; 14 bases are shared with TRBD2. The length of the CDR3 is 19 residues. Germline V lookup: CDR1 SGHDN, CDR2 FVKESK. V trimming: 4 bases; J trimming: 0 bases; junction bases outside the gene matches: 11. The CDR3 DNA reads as TGTGCCAGCAGCCCAACCCGACTAGCGGGAGGGCCTCCCTCCTACGAGCAGTACTTC. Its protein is CASSPTRLAGGPPSYEQYF.

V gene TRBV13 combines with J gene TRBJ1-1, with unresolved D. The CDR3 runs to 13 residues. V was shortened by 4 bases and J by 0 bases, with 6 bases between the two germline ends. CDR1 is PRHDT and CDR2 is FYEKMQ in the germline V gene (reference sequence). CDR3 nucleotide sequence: TGTGCCAGCAGCTCCATCCTGAACACTGAAGCTTTCTTT. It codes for CASSSILNTEAFF.

CDR3 coding DNA: TGTGCCAGCAGCGTTACAGGGGGCAGGGAGCCCCAGCATTTT. Translated: CASSVTGGREPQHF. The V and J genes are TRBV9 and TRBJ1-5; 9 bases align to TRBD1. The V gene's germline CDR1 is SGDLS and CDR2 YYNGEE. The CDR3 covers 14 residues. Trimming at V came to 2 bases and at J to 8 bases, leaving 5 bases not matched to a gene.

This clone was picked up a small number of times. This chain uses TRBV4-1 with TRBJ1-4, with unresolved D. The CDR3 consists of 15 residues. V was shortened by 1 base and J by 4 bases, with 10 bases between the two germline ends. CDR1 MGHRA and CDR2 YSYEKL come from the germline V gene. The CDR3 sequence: CASSQGWSSNEKLFF. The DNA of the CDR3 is TGCGCCAGCAGCCAAGGATGGTCGAGTAATGAAAAACTGTTTTTT.

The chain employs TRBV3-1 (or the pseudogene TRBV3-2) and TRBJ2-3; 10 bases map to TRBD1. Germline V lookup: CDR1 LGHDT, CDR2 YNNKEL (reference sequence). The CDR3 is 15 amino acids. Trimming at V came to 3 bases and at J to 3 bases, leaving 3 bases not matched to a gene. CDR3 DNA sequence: TGTGCCAGCAGCCACGCGGGACAGGGGACAGATACGCAGTATTTT. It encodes CASSHAGQGTDTQYF.

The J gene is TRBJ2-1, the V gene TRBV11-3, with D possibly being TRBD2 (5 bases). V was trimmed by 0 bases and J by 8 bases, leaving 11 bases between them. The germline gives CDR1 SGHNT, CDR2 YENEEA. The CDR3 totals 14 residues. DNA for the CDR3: TGTGCCAGCAGCTTAGAAGGATCGCGGGATGAGCAGTTCTTC. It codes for CASSLEGSRDEQFF.

Here the CDR3 reads CASSSSGESSGNTIYF. CDR3 DNA sequence: TGTGCCAGCAGCTCCAGTGGGGAGAGCTCTGGAAACACCATATATTTT. The V gene is TRBV7-8, the J gene TRBJ1-3; D call uncertain. CDR3 length equals 16 residues. Germline CDR1 is SGHVS and CDR2 is FQNEAQ. V dropped 4 bases and J dropped 0 bases, with 13 bases sitting between them.

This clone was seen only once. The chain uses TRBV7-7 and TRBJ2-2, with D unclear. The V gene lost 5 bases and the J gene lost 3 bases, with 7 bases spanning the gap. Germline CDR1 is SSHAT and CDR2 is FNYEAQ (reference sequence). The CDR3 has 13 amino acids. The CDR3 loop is CASSPLYTGELFF. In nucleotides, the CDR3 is TGTGCCAGCAGCCCCCTTTACACCGGGGAGCTGTTTTTT.

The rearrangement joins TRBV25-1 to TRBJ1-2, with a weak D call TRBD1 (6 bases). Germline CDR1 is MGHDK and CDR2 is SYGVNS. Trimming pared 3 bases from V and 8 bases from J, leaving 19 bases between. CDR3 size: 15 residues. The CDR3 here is CASSETQGFGGGYTF. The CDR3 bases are TGTGCCAGCAGTGAGACACAGGGCTTCGGTGGAGGCTACACCTTC.

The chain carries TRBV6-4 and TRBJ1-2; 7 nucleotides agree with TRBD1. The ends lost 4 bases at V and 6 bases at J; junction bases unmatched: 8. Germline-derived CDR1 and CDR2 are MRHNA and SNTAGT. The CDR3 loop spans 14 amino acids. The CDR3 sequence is CASSGTGGSDGYTF. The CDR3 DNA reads TGTGCCAGCAGTGGGACAGGAGGTAGCGATGGCTACACCTTC.

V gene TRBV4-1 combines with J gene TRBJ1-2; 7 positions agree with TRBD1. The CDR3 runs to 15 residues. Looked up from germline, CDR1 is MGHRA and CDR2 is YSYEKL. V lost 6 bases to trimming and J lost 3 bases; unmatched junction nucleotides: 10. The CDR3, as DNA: TGCGCCAGCAGTCCTACAGGGGAGGCAGACTATGGCTACACCTTC. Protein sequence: CASSPTGEADYGYTF.

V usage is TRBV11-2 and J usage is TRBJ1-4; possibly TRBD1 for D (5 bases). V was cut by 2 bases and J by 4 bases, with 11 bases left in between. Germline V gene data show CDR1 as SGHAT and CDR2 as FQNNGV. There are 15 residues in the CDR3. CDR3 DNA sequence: TGTGCCAGCAGCTTAATGCAGGGATTTAATGAAAAACTGTTTTTT. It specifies CASSLMQGFNEKLFF.

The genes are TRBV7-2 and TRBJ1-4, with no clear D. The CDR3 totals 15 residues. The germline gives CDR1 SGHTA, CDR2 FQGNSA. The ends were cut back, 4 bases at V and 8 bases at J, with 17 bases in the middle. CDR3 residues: CASSSRTGLNEKLFF. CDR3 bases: TGTGCCAGCAGCTCCCGTACGGGGTTGAACGAAAAACTGTTTTTT.

The CDR3 DNA sequence: TGTGCCATCAGTCTGTACCCGGTAACGGGAGGGGGCATGAACACTGAAGCTTTCTTT. It yields the protein CAISLYPVTGGGMNTEAFF. V usage is TRBV10-3 and J usage is TRBJ1-1, with 7 nucleotides matching TRBD1. The germline V gene encodes CDR1 ENHRY and CDR2 SYGVKD. The V gene end was trimmed by 5 bases and the J gene end by 0 bases; junction bases not matched to a gene: 18. CDR3 length: 19 amino acids.

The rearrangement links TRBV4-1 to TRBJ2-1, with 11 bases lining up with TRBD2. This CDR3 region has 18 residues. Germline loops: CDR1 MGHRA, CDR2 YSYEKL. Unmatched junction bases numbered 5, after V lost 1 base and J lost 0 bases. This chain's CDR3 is CASSQGLAGSSSYNEQFF. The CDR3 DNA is TGCGCCAGCAGCCAAGGACTAGCGGGGTCTAGCTCCTACAATGAGCAGTTCTTC.

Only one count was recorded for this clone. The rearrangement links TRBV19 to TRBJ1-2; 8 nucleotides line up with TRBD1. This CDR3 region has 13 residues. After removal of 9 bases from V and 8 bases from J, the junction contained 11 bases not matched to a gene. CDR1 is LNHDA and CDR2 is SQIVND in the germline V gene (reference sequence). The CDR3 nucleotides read TGTGCCAGCTCAGTTCAGGGGGCGGGCGGCTACACCTTC. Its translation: CASSVQGAGGYTF.

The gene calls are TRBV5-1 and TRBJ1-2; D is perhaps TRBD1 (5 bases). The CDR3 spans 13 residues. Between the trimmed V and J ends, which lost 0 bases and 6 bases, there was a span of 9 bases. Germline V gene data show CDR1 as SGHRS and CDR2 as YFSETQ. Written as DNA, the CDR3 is TGCGCCAGCAGCTTGGGCGGGGGAGATGGCTACACCTTC. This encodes CASSLGGGDGYTF.

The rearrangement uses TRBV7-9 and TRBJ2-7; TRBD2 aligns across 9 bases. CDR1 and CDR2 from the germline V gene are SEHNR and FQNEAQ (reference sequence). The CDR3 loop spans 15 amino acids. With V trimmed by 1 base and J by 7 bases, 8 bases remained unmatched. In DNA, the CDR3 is TGTGCCAGCAGCTTAGTAGGCGGGAGGGCCAAAGAGCAGTACTTC. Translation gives CASSLVGGRAKEQYF.

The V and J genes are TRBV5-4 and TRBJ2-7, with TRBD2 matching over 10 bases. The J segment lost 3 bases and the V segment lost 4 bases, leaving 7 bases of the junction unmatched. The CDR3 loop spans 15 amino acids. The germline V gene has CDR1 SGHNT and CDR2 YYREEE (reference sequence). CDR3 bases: TGTGCCAGCAGCGGGAGCGGGAGGGGGATCTACGAGCAGTACTTC. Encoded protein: CASSGSGRGIYEQYF.

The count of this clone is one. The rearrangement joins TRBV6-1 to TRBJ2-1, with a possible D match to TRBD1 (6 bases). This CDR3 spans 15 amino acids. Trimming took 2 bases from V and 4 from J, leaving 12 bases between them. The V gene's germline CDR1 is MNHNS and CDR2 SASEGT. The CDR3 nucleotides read TGTGCCAGCAGTGAACCTCGGGACAATTACAATGAGCAGTTCTTC. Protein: CASSEPRDNYNEQFF.

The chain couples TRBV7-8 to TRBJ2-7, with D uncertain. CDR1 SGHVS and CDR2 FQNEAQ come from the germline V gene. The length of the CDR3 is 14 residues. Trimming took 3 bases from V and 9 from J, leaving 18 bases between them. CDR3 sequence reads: CASSFKDTISTQYF. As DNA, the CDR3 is TGTGCCAGCAGCTTTAAAGACACCATATCTACGCAGTACTTC.